This TCR beta chain was captured in a study of neurological immune-mediated disorders (dated by TCRdb to the late 2010s). As for the study more broadly: Of the 35 or so multiple sclerosis patients, some 30 had relapsing-remitting MS and 3 had secondary progressive MS. The study compared peripheral blood TCR-beta repertoires of HTLV-I-associated myelopathy (HAM/TSP) patients, multiple sclerosis patients and healthy controls using UMI-based sequencing. Longitudinal samples, technical triplicates and paired sorted CD4+ and CD8+ T-cell subsets, alongside PBMC samples, were included among the roughly 98 TCR-beta libraries. Of the approximately 70 subjects in the cohort, some 14 were HAM/TSP patients, some 35 were multiple sclerosis patients, and about 20 were healthy controls. What the study reported, not specific to this receptor: TCR clonal expansion was highest in HAM/TSP patients and lowest in MS patients, with MS patients falling below even healthy controls. The MS cluster showed no association with clinical or MRI features, and the authors stated that larger cohorts are needed. Across subjects, expanded clones never shared an identical CDR3 amino acid sequence, which suggests that the TCR-beta repertoires in every group were private. Repertoires from 18 of 34 MS patients were grouped by phylogenetic analysis into a cluster of related CDR3 sequences, suggesting a possible repertoire-level signature.

To synthesize cDNA, template-switch 5'RACE was performed with a primer carrying a 10-nucleotide random unique molecular identifier so that each TCR transcript was tagged. Every sequencing run yielded over 190 million TCR-beta sequences covering 15-18 subjects. The RNeasy kit was used for extraction of total RNA. The KAPA Real-time Library Amplification kit was used to amplify TCR-beta VDJ regions with primers for the TCR constant region and the 5'RACE anchor. Sample indexes and Illumina adaptors were added in a first PCR, after which library yield was increased in a second PCR. The roughly 650 bp TCR product was size-selected on a 2% E-gel SizeSelection system after Ampure bead purification. Before pooling, libraries had their quality checked on a Bioanalyzer, their concentration measured with Qubit, and their quantity determined with the Kapa Library Quantification kit. An Illumina HiSeq 2500 was used to sequence the libraries paired-end at 2 x 150 bp. To increase sequence diversity, about 23-30% phiX was spiked into each library pool. The published analysis was carried out like this. Quality-filtered reads were processed with the UMI-based MiGEC pipeline, and over 75% of raw TCR sequences were removed by the MiGEC pipeline during error correction. IMGT germline references were used for aligning VDJ genes, and each clonotype was defined as a unique CDR3 amino acid sequence together with its V-J genes. Clonal expansion, Shannon diversity, and CDR3 relatedness (CalcPairwiseDistances, ClusterSamples) were evaluated with VDJtools, and phylogenetic trees were built with CLCbio workbench. Expanded clones were defined as having at least 8 unique UMIs, based on coefficient-of-variation modelling across technical triplicates. In-frame beta chains were kept once TCRdb had trimmed the public reads at Q25 with fastp and called clones with MiXCR. One record per CDR3 amino acid sequence lists the most common genes and DNA. The V and J calls follow TCRdb's processing rather than the paper's. In all, the sample holds fewer than 80,000 distinct CDR3 sequences, and 4% to 6% of those were seen once. The ten largest clones represent roughly 3.4% of the sample.

There are many counts of this clonotype. Its target antigen remains unknown. Per-nucleotide qualities are absent, and no much larger clonotype sits a single base away. For unsorted PBMC libraries, 2 million PBMCs were used after storage in RNAlater at -80 degrees C until RNA extraction. Multiple sclerosis patients were enrolled in a US clinical protocol under which disease progression was evaluated by magnetic resonance imaging. Peripheral blood was subjected to Ficoll-Hypaque density gradient centrifugation to isolate PBMCs, which were then cryopreserved in liquid nitrogen. The CDR3 holds 17 amino acids from the cysteine to the phenylalanine. Only the CDR3 region is kept as DNA, spanning 51 bases read in frame from base 1. CDR1 and CDR2 were assigned from the germline V gene as LGHNA and YSLEER. The V end loses 2 bases and the J end loses 6 bases, and a stretch of 20 bases separates them.

This clonotype was sampled from a woman aged 45-59 years with multiple sclerosis. The chain is made from TRBV4-3 and TRBJ2-1; TRBD2 could be the D gene, as 6 bases match. The sequencing input was PBMCs. CDR3 loop: CASSQSRRGSGRNEQFF. The DNA sequence follows: TGCGCCAGCAGCCAAAGTCGGAGGGGCTCGGGTCGCAATGAGCAGTTCTTC.